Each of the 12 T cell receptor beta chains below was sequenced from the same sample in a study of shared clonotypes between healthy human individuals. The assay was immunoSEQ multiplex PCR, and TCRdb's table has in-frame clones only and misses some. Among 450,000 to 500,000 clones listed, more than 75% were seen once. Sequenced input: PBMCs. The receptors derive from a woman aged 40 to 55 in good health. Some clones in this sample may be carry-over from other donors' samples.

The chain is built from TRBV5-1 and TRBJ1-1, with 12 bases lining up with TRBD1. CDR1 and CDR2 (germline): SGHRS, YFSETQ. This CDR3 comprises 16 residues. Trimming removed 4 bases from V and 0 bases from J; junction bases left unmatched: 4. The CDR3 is CASSTGQGALNTEAFF. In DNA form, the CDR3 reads TGCGCCAGCAGCACGGGACAGGGGGCTCTGAACACTGAAGCTTTCTTT.

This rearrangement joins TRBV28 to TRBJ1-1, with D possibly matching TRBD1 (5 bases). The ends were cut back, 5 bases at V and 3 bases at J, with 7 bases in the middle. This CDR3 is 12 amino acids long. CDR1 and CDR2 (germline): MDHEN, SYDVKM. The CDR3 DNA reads TGTGCCAGCAGTCAGGGATACACTGAAGCTTTCTTT. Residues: CASSQGYTEAFF. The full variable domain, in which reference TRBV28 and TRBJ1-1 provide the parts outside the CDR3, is DVKVTQSSRYLVKRTGEKVFLECVQDMDHENMFWYRQDPGLGLRLIYFSYDVKMKEKGDIPEGYSVSREKKERFSLILESASTNQTSMYLCASSQGYTEAFFGQGTRLTVV.

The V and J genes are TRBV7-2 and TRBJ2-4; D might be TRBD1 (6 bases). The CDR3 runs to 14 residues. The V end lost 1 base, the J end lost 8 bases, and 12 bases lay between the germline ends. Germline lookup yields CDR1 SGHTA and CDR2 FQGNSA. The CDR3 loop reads CASSLDRVVDIQYF. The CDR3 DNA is TGTGCCAGCAGCTTAGACAGGGTAGTCGACATTCAGTACTTC.

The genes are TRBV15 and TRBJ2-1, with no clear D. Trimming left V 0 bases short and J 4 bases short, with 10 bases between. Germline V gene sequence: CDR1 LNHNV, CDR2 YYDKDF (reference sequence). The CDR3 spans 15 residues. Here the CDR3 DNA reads TGTGCCACCAGCAGAGATGCTGGGGTATACAATGAGCAGTTCTTC. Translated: CATSRDAGVYNEQFF.

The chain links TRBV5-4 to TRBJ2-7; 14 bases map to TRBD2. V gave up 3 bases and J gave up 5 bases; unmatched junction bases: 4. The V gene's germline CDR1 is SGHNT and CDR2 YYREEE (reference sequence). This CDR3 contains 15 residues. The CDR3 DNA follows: TGTGCCAGCAGCTCCGGACTAGCGGGAGGCCACGAGCAGTACTTC. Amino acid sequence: CASSSGLAGGHEQYF.

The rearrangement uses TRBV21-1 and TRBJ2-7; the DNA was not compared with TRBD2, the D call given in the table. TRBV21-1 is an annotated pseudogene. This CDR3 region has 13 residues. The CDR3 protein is CASSKVRGEEQYF. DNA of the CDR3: TGTGCCAGCAGCAAAGTACGGGGGGAGGAGCAGTACTTC.

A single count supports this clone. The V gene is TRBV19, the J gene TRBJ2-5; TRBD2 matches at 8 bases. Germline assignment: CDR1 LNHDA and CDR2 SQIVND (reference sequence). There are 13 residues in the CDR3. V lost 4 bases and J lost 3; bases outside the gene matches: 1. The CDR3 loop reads CASSKLAEETQYF. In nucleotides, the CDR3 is TGTGCCAGTAGTAAACTAGCGGAAGAGACCCAGTACTTC.

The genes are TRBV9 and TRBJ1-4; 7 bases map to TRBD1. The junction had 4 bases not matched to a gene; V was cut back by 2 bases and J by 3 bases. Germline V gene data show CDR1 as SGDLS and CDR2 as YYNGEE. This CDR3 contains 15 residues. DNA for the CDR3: TGTGCCAGCAGCGTTAACAGGGGCCCTAATGAAAAACTGTTTTTT. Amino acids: CASSVNRGPNEKLFF.

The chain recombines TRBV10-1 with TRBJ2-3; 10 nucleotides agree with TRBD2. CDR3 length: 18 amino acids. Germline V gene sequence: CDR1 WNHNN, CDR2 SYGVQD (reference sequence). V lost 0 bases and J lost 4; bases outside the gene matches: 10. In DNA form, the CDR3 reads TGCGCCAGCAGTGAGTCGGGTGGGCTAGCGGGAGTCTCAGATACGCAGTATTTT. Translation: CASSESGGLAGVSDTQYF.

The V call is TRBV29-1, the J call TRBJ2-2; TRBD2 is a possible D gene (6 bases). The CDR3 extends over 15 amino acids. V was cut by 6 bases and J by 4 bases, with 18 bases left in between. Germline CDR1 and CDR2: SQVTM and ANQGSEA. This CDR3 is CSVTLSGLGTGELFF. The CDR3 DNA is TGCAGCGTAACGCTTAGCGGCCTGGGCACCGGGGAGCTGTTTTTT.

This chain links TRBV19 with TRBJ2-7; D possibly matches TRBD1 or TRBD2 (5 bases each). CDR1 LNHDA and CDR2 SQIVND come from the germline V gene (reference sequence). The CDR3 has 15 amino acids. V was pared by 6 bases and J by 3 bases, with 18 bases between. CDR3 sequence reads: CASRPGTPASYEQYF. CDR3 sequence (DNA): TGTGCCAGTAGGCCCGGGACGCCGGCGAGCTACGAGCAGTACTTC. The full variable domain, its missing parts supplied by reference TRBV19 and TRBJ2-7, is DGGITQSPKYLFRKEGQNVTLSCEQNLNHDAMYWYRQDPGQGLRLIYYSQIVNDFQKGDIAEGYSVSREKKESFPLTVTSAQKNPTAFYLCASRPGTPASYEQYFGPGTRLTVT.

The CDR3 DNA sequence: TGTGCCAGCAGCTTGGCCCGGCAGGGGGCATCATCGAACACTGAAGCTTTCTTT. Its protein product is CASSLARQGASSNTEAFF. This chain connects TRBV5-4 to TRBJ1-1; 8 nucleotides agree with TRBD1. CDR1 SGHNT and CDR2 YYREEE come from the germline V gene (reference sequence). Trimming cost V 0 bases and J 1 base; bases outside gene matches: 11. CDR3 length: 18 residues.